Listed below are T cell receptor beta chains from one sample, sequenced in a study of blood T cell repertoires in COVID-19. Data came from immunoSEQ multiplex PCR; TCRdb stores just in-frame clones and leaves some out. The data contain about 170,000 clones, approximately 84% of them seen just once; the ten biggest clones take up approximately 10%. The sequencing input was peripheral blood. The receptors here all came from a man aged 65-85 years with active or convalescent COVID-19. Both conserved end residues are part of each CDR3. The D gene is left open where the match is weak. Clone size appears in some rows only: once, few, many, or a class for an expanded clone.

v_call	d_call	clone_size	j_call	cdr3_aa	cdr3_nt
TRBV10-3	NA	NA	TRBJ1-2	CAISEERGYNYGYTF	TGTGCCATCAGTGAGGAGCGAGGCTACAACTATGGCTACACCTTC
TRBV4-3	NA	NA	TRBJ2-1	CASSQGPWREQFF	TGCGCCAGCAGCCAAGGCCCATGGCGGGAGCAGTTCTTC
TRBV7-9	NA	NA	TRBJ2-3	CASSGQPAGDTQYF	TGTGCCAGCAGCGGACAGCCGGCGGGAGATACGCAGTATTTT
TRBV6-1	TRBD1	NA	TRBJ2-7	CASTGDRAIQQYF	TGTGCCAGCACCGGAGACAGGGCTATCCAGCAGTACTTC
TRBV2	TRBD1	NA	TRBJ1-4	CASSTGGSGKLFF	TGTGCCAGCAGCACAGGGGGCTCGGGAAAACTGTTTTTT
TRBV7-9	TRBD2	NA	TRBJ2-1	CASSLGEGYEQFF	TGTGCCAGCAGCTTAGGGGAGGGTTATGAGCAGTTCTTC
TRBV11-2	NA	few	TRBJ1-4	CASSLGKTGGDEKLFF	TGTGCCAGCAGCTTAGGGAAGACCGGAGGGGATGAAAAACTGTTTTTT
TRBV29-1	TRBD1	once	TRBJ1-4	CSVGQGYTNEKLFF	TGCAGCGTGGGACAGGGCTACACTAATGAAAAACTGTTTTTT
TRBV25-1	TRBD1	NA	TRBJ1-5	CASSEIRDRGSGQPQHF	TGTGCCAGCAGTGAGATCCGGGACAGGGGATCGGGTCAGCCCCAGCATTTT
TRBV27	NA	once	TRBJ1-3	CASSSHRDSGNTIYF	TGTGCCAGCAGTTCGCACAGGGACTCTGGAAACACCATATATTTT
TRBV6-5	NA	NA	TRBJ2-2	CASNLQGEAGELFF	TGTGCCAGCAACCTACAGGGTGAGGCCGGGGAGCTGTTTTTT
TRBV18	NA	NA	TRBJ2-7	CASSPRQDSYEQYF	TGTGCCAGCTCACCCAGGCAAGATTCCTACGAGCAGTACTTC
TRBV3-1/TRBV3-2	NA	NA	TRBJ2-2	CASSLTGELFF	TGTGCCAGCAGCTTAACCGGGGAGCTGTTTTTT
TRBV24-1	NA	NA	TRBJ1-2	CATSDPTGGPFSGYTF	TGTGCCACCAGTGACCCGACTGGTGGCCCTTTTTCTGGCTACACCTTC
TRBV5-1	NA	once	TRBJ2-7	CASSLAGGSEQYF	TGCGCCAGCAGCTTGGCTGGGGGCTCGGAGCAGTACTTC
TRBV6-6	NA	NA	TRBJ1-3	CASSDSSSGNTIYF	TGTGCCAGCAGCGACAGTAGCTCTGGAAACACCATATATTTT
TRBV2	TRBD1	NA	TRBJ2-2	CATRDQGAAGELFF	TGTGCCACCAGAGATCAGGGGGCGGCAGGGGAGCTGTTTTTT
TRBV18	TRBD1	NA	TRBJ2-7	CASSRTRDSGGYEQYF	TGTGCCAGCTCACGGACCCGGGACAGCGGCGGGTACGAGCAGTACTTC
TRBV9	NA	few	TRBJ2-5	CASSPQGGEGETQYF	TGTGCCAGCAGCCCACAGGGTGGGGAGGGGGAGACCCAGTACTTC
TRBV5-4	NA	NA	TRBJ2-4	CASSFGGLVKNIQYF	TGTGCCAGCAGCTTCGGGGGGCTGGTCAAAAACATTCAGTACTTC
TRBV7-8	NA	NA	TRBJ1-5	CASSDSVGDLKRENQPQHF	TGTGCCAGCAGCGACTCGGTAGGGGATTTAAAGCGAGAGAATCAGCCCCAGCATTTT
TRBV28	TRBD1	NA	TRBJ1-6	CASSFRTGEIYNSPLHF	TGTGCCAGCAGTTTTAGGACAGGGGAAATTTATAATTCACCCCTCCACTTT
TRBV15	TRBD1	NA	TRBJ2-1	CATSNPQKAGGEGGQFF	TGTGCCACCAGCAACCCCCAGAAGGCAGGGGGCGAAGGTGGTCAGTTCTTC
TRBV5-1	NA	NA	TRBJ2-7	CASSFGGQRQSYEQYF	TGCGCCAGCAGCTTCGGGGGACAGCGACAATCCTACGAGCAGTACTTC
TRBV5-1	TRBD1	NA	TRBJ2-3	CASSGYRGGDTQYF	TGCGCCAGCAGCGGATACAGGGGTGGTGATACGCAGTATTTT
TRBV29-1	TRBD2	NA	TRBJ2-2	CSVGLAGGPGTGELFF	TGCAGCGTCGGCCTAGCGGGGGGGCCTGGCACCGGGGAGCTGTTTTTT
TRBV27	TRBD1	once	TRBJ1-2	CASSFRRDRGYGYTF	TGTGCCAGCAGTTTCCGCCGGGACAGAGGGTATGGCTACACCTTC
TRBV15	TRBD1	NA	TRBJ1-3	CATSHRRQGRRNTIYF	TGTGCCACCAGCCACCGGCGACAGGGGAGGAGAAACACCATATATTTT
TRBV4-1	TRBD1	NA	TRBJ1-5	CASSQDGGGGQPQHF	TGCGCCAGCAGCCAAGATGGAGGGGGCGGTCAGCCCCAGCATTTT
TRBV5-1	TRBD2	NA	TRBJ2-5	CASTLPTSGGLETQYF	TGCGCCAGCACCCTTCCCACTAGCGGGGGTTTGGAGACCCAGTACTTC
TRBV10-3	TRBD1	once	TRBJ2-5	CATATGTEQETQYF	TGTGCCACGGCCACCGGGACAGAACAAGAGACCCAGTACTTC
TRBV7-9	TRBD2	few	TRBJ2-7	CASSQITGTSVSYEQYF	TGTGCCAGCAGCCAGATAACCGGGACTAGCGTATCCTACGAGCAGTACTTC
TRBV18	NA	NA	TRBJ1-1	CASSPDLATEAFF	TGTGCCAGCTCACCGGACCTAGCCACTGAAGCTTTCTTT
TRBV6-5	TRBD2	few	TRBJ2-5	CASRVAGVRETQYF	TGTGCCAGCAGAGTAGCGGGAGTCAGAGAGACCCAGTACTTC
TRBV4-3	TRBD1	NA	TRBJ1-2	CASSFWTGSGYTF	TGCGCCAGCAGCTTTTGGACAGGAAGTGGCTACACCTTC
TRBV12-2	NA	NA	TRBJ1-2	CASRPSGQAPYGYTF	TGTGCAAGTCGCCCCTCGGGACAGGCACCCTATGGCTACACCTTC
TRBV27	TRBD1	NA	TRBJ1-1	CASSSRTGGTEAFF	TGTGCCAGCAGTTCCCGAACAGGGGGCACTGAAGCTTTCTTT
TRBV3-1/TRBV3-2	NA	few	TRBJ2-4	CASSQGGEVRNIQYF	TGTGCCAGCAGCCAAGGGGGGGAGGTTAGAAACATTCAGTACTTC
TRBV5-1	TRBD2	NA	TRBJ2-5	CASSETSGGAKTQYF	TGCGCCAGCAGCGAAACTAGCGGGGGGGCAAAGACCCAGTACTTC
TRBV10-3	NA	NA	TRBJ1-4	CAISQGNEKLFF	TGTGCCATCAGCCAGGGTAATGAAAAACTGTTTTTT